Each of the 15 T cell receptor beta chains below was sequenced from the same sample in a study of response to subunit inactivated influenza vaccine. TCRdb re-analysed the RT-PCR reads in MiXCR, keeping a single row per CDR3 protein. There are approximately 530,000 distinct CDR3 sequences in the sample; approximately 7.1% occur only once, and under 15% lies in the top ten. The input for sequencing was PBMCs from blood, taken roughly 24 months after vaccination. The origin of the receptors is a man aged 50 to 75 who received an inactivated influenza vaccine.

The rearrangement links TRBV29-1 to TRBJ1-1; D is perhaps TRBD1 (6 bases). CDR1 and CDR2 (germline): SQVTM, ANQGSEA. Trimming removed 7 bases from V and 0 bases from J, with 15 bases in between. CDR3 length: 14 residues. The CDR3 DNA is TGCAGCGCAAAAAAGGGGGGACTGAACACTGAAGCTTTCTTT. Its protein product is CSAKKGGLNTEAFF.

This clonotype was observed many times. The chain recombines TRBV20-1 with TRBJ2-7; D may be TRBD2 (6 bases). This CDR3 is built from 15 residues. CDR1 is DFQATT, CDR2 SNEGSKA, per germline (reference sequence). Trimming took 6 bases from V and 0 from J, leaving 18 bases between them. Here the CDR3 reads CSASSLALSSYEQYF. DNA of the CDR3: TGCAGTGCATCCAGTCTAGCGCTGAGCTCCTACGAGCAGTACTTC.

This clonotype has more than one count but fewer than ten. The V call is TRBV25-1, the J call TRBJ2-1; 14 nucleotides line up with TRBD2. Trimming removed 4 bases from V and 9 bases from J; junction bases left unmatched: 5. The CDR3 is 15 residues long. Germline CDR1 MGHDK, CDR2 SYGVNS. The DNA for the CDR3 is TGTGCCAGCAGTGGAGGGACTAGCGGGAGTGCTGAGCAGTTCTTC. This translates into CASSGGTSGSAEQFF. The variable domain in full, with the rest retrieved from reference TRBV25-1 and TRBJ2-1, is EADIYQTPRYLVIGTGKKITLECSQTMGHDKMYWYQQDPGMELHLIHYSYGVNSTEKGDLSSESTVSRIRTEHFPLTLESARPSHTSQYLCASSGGTSGSAEQFFGPGTRLTVL.

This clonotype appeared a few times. The DNA for the CDR3 is TGCAGTGCTAGCCCCCCACCCGGGACTAGCGGGAACACCGGGGAGCTGTTTTTT. Its protein is CSASPPPGTSGNTGELFF. The rearrangement uses TRBV20-1 and TRBJ2-2; 11 nucleotides line up with TRBD2. CDR1 and CDR2 from the germline V gene are DFQATT and SNEGSKA (reference sequence). This CDR3 has 18 amino acids. With V trimmed by 3 bases and J by 1 base, 10 bases remained unmatched.

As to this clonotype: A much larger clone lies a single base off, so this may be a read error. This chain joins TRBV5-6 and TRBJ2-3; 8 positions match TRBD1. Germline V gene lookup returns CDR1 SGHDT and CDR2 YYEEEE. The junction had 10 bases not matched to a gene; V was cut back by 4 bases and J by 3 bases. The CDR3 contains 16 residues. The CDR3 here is CASSVAGGGRTDTQYF. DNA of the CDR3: TGTGCCAGCAGCGTCGCAGGGGGCGGGCGAACAGATACGCAGTATTTT.

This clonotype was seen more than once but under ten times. The CDR3 region has the DNA TGTGCCAGCAGTTACTCAACAGGGTATAATTCACCCCTCCACTTT. This sequence encodes CASSYSTGYNSPLHF. The J gene is TRBJ1-6, the V gene TRBV6-5; D may be TRBD1 (6 bases). Germline V CDR1 and CDR2: MNHEY, SVGAGI. V gave up 0 bases and J gave up 4 bases, with 7 bases separating them. This CDR3 has 15 residues.

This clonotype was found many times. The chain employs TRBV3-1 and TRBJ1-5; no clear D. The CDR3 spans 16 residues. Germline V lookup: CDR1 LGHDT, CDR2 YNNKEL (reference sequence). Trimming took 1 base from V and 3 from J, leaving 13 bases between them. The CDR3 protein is CASSQGFVRPNQPQHF. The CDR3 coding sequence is TGTGCCAGCAGCCAAGGGTTTGTTCGTCCCAATCAGCCCCAGCATTTT.

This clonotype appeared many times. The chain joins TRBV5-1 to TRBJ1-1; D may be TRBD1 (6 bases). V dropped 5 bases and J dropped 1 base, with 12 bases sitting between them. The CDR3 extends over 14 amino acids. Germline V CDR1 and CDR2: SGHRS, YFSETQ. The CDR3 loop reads CASSQGSRNTEAFF. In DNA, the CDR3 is TGCGCCAGCAGTCAGGGGAGCAGGAACACTGAAGCTTTCTTT.

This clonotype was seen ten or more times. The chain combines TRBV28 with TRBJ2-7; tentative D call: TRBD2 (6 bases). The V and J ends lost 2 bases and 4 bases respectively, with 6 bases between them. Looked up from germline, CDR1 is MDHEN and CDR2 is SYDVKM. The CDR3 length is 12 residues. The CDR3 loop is CASSLAGYEQYF. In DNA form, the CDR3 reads TGTGCCAGCAGTTTAGCGGGATACGAGCAGTACTTC. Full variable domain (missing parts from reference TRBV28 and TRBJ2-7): DVKVTQSSRYLVKRTGEKVFLECVQDMDHENMFWYRQDPGLGLRLIYFSYDVKMKEKGDIPEGYSVSREKKERFSLILESASTNQTSMYLCASSLAGYEQYFGPGTRLTVT.

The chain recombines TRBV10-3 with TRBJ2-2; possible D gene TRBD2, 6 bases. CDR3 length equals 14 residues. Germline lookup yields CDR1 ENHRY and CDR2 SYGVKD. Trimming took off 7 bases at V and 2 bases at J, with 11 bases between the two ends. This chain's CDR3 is CAIKGTPNTGELFF. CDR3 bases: TGTGCCATCAAAGGGACTCCTAACACCGGGGAGCTGTTTTTT.

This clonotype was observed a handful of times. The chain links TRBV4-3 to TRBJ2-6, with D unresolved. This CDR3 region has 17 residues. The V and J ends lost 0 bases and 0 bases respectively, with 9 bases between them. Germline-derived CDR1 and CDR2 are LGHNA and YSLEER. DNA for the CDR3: TGCGCCAGCAGCCAAGACAGTACCGCCTCTGGGGCCAACGTCCTGACTTTC. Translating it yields CASSQDSTASGANVLTF.

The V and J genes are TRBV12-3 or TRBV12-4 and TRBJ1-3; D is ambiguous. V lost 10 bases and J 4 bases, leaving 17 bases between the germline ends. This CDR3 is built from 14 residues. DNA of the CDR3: TGTGCCATCACCTCGCCGTCGAGGGGAAACACCATATATTTT. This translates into CAITSPSRGNTIYF.

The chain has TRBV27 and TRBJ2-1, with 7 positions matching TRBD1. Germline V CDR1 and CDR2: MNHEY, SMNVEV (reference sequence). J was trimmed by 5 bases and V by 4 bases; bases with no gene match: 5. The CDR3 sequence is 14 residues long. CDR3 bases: TGTGCCAGCAGTTCGGGACAGTTCAACAATGAGCAGTTCTTC. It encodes CASSSGQFNNEQFF.

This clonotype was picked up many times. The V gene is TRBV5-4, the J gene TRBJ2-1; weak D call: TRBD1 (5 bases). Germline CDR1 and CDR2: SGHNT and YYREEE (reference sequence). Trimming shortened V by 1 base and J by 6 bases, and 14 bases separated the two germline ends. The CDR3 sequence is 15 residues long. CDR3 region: CASSLRRRGANEQFF. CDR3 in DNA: TGTGCCAGCAGCTTGAGGCGGCGTGGGGCCAATGAGCAGTTCTTC.

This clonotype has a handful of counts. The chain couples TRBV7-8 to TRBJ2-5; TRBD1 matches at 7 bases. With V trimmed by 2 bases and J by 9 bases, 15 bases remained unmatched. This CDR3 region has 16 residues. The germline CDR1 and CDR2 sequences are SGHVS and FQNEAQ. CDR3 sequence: CASSLLNRGHQGAQYF. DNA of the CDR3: TGTGCCAGCAGCTTACTTAACAGGGGACACCAAGGGGCCCAGTACTTC.